This TCR beta chain was sequenced for a study of cytomegalovirus exposure and HLA in healthy donors. Study at large: The 130 or so validation repertoires were reported in a later analysis to have been generated on the same platform as the roughly 700 first-cohort repertoires.

Of note for this clone: The sample has other DNA sequences that encode this CDR3 too.

Repertoires were generated with immunoSEQ multiplex PCR, while TCRdb's copy carries only in-frame clones and drops some. The sample shows some 210,000 clones, roughly 83% of them seen only once. The source of this sequence is a woman aged 18-29 years in good health and CMV-seronegative. The sequenced material came from PBMCs.

The chain's CDR3 is CASSLGTNYGYTF. CDR3 DNA: TGTGCCAGCAGCTTGGGAACGAACTATGGCTACACCTTC. The rearrangement joins TRBV5-5 to TRBJ1-2, with D uncertain. Germline CDR1 is SGHKS and CDR2 is YYEKEE (reference sequence). The V end was cut by 0 bases, the J end by 2 bases, with 5 bases between. The CDR3 sequence is 13 residues long. Variable domain in full (rest from reference TRBV5-5 and TRBJ1-2): DAGVTQSPTHLIKTRGQQVTLRCSPISGHKSVSWYQQVLGQGPQFIFQYYEKEERGRGNFPDRFSARQFPNYSSELNVNALLLGDSALYLCASSLGTNYGYTFGSGTRLTVV.